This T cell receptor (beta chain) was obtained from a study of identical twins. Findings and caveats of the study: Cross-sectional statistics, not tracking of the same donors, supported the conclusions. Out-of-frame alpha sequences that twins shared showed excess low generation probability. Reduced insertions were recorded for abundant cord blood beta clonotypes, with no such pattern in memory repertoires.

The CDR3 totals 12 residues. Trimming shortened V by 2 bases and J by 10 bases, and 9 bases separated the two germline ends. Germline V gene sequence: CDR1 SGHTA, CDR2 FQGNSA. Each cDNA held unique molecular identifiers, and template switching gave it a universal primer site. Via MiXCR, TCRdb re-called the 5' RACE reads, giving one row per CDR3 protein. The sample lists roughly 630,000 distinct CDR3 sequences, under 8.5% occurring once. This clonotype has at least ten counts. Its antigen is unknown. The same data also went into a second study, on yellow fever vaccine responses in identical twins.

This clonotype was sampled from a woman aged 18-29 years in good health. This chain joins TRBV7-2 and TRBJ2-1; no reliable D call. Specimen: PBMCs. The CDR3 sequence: CASSLSGIEQFF. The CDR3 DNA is TGTGCCAGCAGCTTATCTGGGATCGAGCAGTTCTTC.